Many counts were recorded for the clone carrying this T cell receptor (beta chain). This sample is drawn from a study of T cells in Graves' hyperthyroidism and ophthalmopathy. Background on the study: Peripheral blood collection took place at initial diagnosis, before any treatment.

What was amplified from RNA transcripts were TCR beta CDR3 regions. In the first-round RT-PCR of the TCR CDR3, the HTBI primer set was used. TCRdb recomputed calls from the multiplex PCR reads with MiXCR, one row per CDR3 protein. The profile shows under 400,000 distinct CDR3 sequences, 13% of them singletons. What was sequenced was blood. This TCR was recovered from a woman between 18 and 29 years old with Graves' hyperthyroidism.

The CDR3 spells CAWSGTAEKLFF. The CDR3 coding sequence is TGTGCCTGGTCTGGGACAGCCGAAAAACTGTTTTTT. The rearrangement links TRBV30 to TRBJ1-4, with 7 bases aligning to TRBD1. With V trimmed by 5 bases and J by 8 bases, 5 bases remained unmatched. This CDR3 region has 12 residues. CDR1 is GTSNPN, CDR2 SVGIG, per germline (reference sequence).